The entry below gives a single TCR beta chain sequence along with its context. This sample was included in a study of blood T cell repertoires in COVID-19. Whole-study context: Spain, Italy and the United States supplied samples that represented acute and convalescent COVID-19. T cells, B-cell-depleted T cells, or PBMCs supplied cDNA or gDNA.

The Seattle patients, enrolled during active infection, were followed longitudinally. CDR1 is MNHEY and CDR2 is SMNVEV in the germline V gene (reference sequence). The CDR3 has 15 residues. The V end was cut by 5 bases, the J end by 2 bases, with 16 bases between. Per the study methods: The assay estimated nucleated cells by amplifying reference gene primers. The assay was immunoSEQ multiplex PCR, and TCRdb's table has in-frame clones only and misses some. For V, J and clone size, that table is used; D and trimming come from the DNA. Of roughly 50,000 clones listed, 70% to 90% were seen once; the top ten hold around 30%.

The chain joins TRBV27 to TRBJ2-7, with D possibly being TRBD1 (5 bases). The receptor comes from a woman older than 75 with COVID-19, enrolled during active disease. Sequenced input: peripheral blood. CDR3 nucleotide sequence: TGTGCCAGCAGTCTGTTGTGGGGCGCGACCTACGAGCAGTACTTC. This sequence encodes CASSLLWGATYEQYF.